These 14 T cell receptor beta chains were all obtained from the same sample, sequenced in a study of early T cells in non-severe SARS-CoV-2 infection (dated by TCRdb to the early 2020s). The library relied on 5' RACE. Sequencing instrument: NextSeq 500. TCRdb applied fastp at Q25 and MiXCR to the public reads, then kept only in-frame beta chains. For every CDR3 protein sequence, its rows merge into one entry that carries the most common genes and DNA. The table for this sample lists about 81,000 distinct CDR3 sequences; 5.5% to 7.5% of them were counted only once. Roughly 8.1% of the sample belongs to the ten largest clones. The sequencing sample was made of whole blood. These TCRs come from an adult who was a healthcare worker with PCR-confirmed SARS-CoV-2 infection or an uninfected control (not recorded which).

This clonotype was seen many times. The genes are TRBV20-1 and TRBJ2-3, with TRBD1 identical over 8 bases. With 5 bases clipped from V and 2 bases from J, the junction kept 3 bases outside the gene matches. The CDR3 is 13 residues long. Germline V gene sequence: CDR1 DFQATT, CDR2 SNEGSKA (reference sequence). The CDR3 region has the DNA TGCAGTGCTCTGGGACAGGTCACAGATACGCAGTATTTT. This sequence encodes CSALGQVTDTQYF.

There are a few counts of this clonotype. This sequence joins TRBV4-2 and TRBJ2-1; 9 bases align to TRBD2. This CDR3 contains 15 residues. The trim removed 4 bases at V and 7 bases at J, leaving 8 bases unmatched. The V gene's germline CDR1 is LGHNA and CDR2 YNFKEQ. In nucleotides, the CDR3 is TGTGCCAGCAGCCCGGGACTAGCTAATTTGAATGAGCAGTTCTTC. It codes for CASSPGLANLNEQFF.

This clonotype was recorded at least ten times. The chain combines TRBV3-1 with TRBJ2-5, with D perhaps TRBD1 (5 bases). The V end lost 4 bases, the J end lost 2 bases, and 14 bases lay between the germline ends. Per the germline V gene, CDR1 is LGHDT and CDR2 is YNNKEL (reference sequence). The CDR3 extends over 15 amino acids. This CDR3 reads CASSPPGRGQETQYF. The DNA for the CDR3 is TGTGCCAGCAGCCCTCCCGGAAGGGGTCAAGAGACCCAGTACTTC.

The rearrangement uses TRBV11-1 and TRBJ2-3; a weak D match, TRBD1 (6 bases). CDR1 is SGHAT and CDR2 is FQDESV in the germline V gene (reference sequence). The CDR3 contains 16 residues. V was clipped by 3 bases and J by 4 bases, with 17 bases between them. For the CDR3, the DNA is TGTGCCAGCAGCTTCGATAGGACTGGGGGCGCAGATACGCAGTATTTT. Translating it yields CASSFDRTGGADTQYF.

The chain is built from TRBV20-1 and TRBJ2-3; TRBD1 is a possible D gene (6 bases). Trimming removed 3 bases from V and 7 bases from J, with 23 bases in between. Germline-derived CDR1 and CDR2 are DFQATT and SNEGSKA (reference sequence). The CDR3 loop spans 16 amino acids. The CDR3 region has the DNA TGCAGTGCTAGTTTCTCGCCTACTGGGGGCCTGAATACGCAGTATTTT. It translates to CSASFSPTGGLNTQYF.

This clonotype was seen just once. The chain recombines TRBV29-1 with TRBJ2-2; D may correspond to TRBD1 or TRBD2 (6 bases each). V gave up 7 bases and J gave up 1 base, with 19 bases separating them. The CDR3 length is 16 residues. Germline V lookup: CDR1 SQVTM, CDR2 ANQGSEA. As DNA, the CDR3 is TGCAGCGCCTCGTCCACCGGGGGACAGAACACCGGGGAGCTGTTTTTT. It specifies CSASSTGGQNTGELFF.

Ten or more counts support this clonotype. The genes are TRBV4-1 and TRBJ1-4; TRBD1 is a possible D gene (6 bases). CDR3 length: 15 residues. V was pared by 4 bases and J by 3 bases, with 12 bases between. Germline V gene data show CDR1 as MGHRA and CDR2 as YSYEKL. CDR3 in amino acids: CASSLTRGSNEKLFF. The DNA of the CDR3 is TGCGCCAGCAGCCTGACCAGGGGCTCTAATGAAAAACTGTTTTTT.

Judged by abundance, this clonotype is medium-sized. This chain uses TRBV27 with TRBJ2-1; TRBD2 aligns across 10 bases. With V trimmed by 2 bases and J by 6 bases, 4 bases remained unmatched. Per the germline V gene, CDR1 is MNHEY and CDR2 is SMNVEV (reference sequence). The CDR3 is 15 residues long. The CDR3 region is CASSLTSGTSNEQFF. CDR3 coding DNA: TGTGCCAGCAGTTTAACTAGCGGGACCAGCAATGAGCAGTTCTTC.

The sample holds many counts of this clonotype. This chain connects TRBV24-1 to TRBJ2-3; D may be TRBD1 (6 bases). The V gene's germline CDR1 is KGHDR and CDR2 SFDVKD. CDR3 length: 17 residues. V gave up 3 bases and J gave up 0 bases, with 15 bases separating them. CDR3 residues: CATSDLSTGPSTDTQYF. The CDR3 nucleotides read TGTGCCACCAGTGATCTTTCGACAGGTCCTAGCACAGATACGCAGTATTTT.

This clonotype showed up just a few times. V is TRBV6-5 and J is TRBJ1-5; D gene unclear. The germline V gene has CDR1 MNHEY and CDR2 SVGAGI. V was clipped by 8 bases and J by 3 bases, with 5 bases between them. The CDR3 spans 11 residues. CDR3 sequence: CASGYNQPQHF. In DNA, the CDR3 is TGTGCCAGCGGGTACAATCAGCCCCAGCATTTT.

The V and J genes are TRBV7-9 and TRBJ1-1; no clear D. V was clipped by 4 bases and J by 2 bases, with 17 bases between them. CDR3 length equals 16 residues. CDR1 is SEHNR and CDR2 is FQNEAQ in the germline V gene (reference sequence). This CDR3 is CASSSRRAEKNTEAFF. The CDR3 DNA is TGTGCCAGCAGCTCCCGGAGGGCAGAAAAAAACACTGAAGCTTTCTTT.

The V gene is TRBV18, the J gene TRBJ2-3; 8 bases fit TRBD2. Germline assignment: CDR1 KGHSH and CDR2 LQKENI. V shed 2 bases, J shed 0 bases, and the junction held 10 bases outside the gene matches. CDR3 length: 18 amino acids. The CDR3 DNA reads TGTGCCAGCTCACCAGTGCGGATAGCGGGGAGTAGCACAGATACGCAGTATTTT. This sequence encodes CASSPVRIAGSSTDTQYF.

The V gene is TRBV18, the J gene TRBJ1-1, with D possibly being TRBD1 (5 bases). The germline CDR1 and CDR2 sequences are KGHSH and LQKENI. The CDR3 is 14 residues long. The ends were cut back, 6 bases at V and 5 bases at J, with 16 bases in the middle. For the CDR3, the DNA is TGTGCCAGCTCTTCCAGGGCGGGAGAAACTGAAGCTTTCTTT. Translated, it gives CASSSRAGETEAFF. Using reference TRBV18 and TRBJ1-1 for the parts outside the CDR3, the full variable domain is NAGVMQNPRHLVRRRGQEARLRCSPMKGHSHVYWYRQLPEEGLKFMVYLQKENIIDESGMPKERFSAEFPKEGPSILRIQQVVRGDSAAYFCASSSRAGETEAFFGQGTRLTVV.

This chain uses TRBV7-9 with TRBJ2-5, with TRBD2 as a possible D gene (6 bases). CDR1 is SEHNR and CDR2 is FQNEAQ in the germline V gene (reference sequence). V lost 1 base and J lost 2, with 11 bases in between. This CDR3 spans 15 amino acids. The CDR3 DNA sequence: TGTGCCAGCAGCTTAGGACTAGACTTACAAGAGACCCAGTACTTC. Its protein is CASSLGLDLQETQYF.